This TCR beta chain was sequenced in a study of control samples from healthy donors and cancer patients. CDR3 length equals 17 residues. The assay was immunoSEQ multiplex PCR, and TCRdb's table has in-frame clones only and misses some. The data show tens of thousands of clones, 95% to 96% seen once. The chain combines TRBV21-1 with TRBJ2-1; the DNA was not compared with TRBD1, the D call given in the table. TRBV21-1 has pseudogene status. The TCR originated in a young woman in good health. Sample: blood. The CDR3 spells CASSPRPRGSSYNEQFF. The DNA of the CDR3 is TGTGCCAGCAGCCCGCGACCCAGGGGTAGCTCCTACAATGAGCAGTTCTTC.